One sample yielded the 16 T cell receptor beta chains listed below, sequenced in a study of T-cell reconstitution after alpha-beta-depleted transplantation in children. Unique molecular identifiers were incorporated into the prepared TCRbeta library. TCRdb re-called the PCR reads with MiXCR, one entry per CDR3 protein. Of about a million distinct CDR3 sequences listed, roughly 31% are singletons. Sequenced material: PBMCs, mostly from graft donor cells, taken 360 days after TCRalphabeta/CD19-depleted stem cell transplant. These receptors all come from a boy in the first two years of life who had a stem cell transplant for SCID, so the T cells may come from the graft donor.

The chain joins TRBV28 to TRBJ2-3; perhaps D is TRBD1 or TRBD2 (5 bases each). Germline CDR1 is MDHEN and CDR2 is SYDVKM. V was pared by 3 bases and J by 5 bases, with 12 bases between. The CDR3 consists of 14 residues. This CDR3 is CASSFEGTEDTQYF. The CDR3 DNA is TGTGCCAGCAGTTTTGAGGGGACGGAAGATACGCAGTATTTT.

V and J are TRBV5-1 and TRBJ1-2; TRBD1 agrees at 10 bases. After removal of 0 bases from V and 4 bases from J, the junction contained 3 bases not matched to a gene. CDR3 size: 15 residues. Looked up from germline, CDR1 is SGHRS and CDR2 is YFSETQ. CDR3 DNA sequence: TGCGCCAGCAGCTTGGTTGGGGACAGGGGCTATGGCTACACCTTC. Translation gives CASSLVGDRGYGYTF.

The chain joins TRBV4-3 to TRBJ2-7; a possible D gene is TRBD1 (6 bases). Germline V gives CDR1 LGHNA, CDR2 YSLEER. Trimming took 0 bases from V and 3 from J, leaving 21 bases between them. This CDR3 spans 18 amino acids. CDR3 protein: CASSQDNPRQAGSYEQYF. The DNA of the CDR3 is TGCGCCAGCAGCCAAGATAACCCCAGACAGGCGGGTAGCTACGAGCAGTACTTC.

The rearrangement joins TRBV6-2 or TRBV6-3 to TRBJ2-3, with D tentatively TRBD1 or TRBD2 (5 bases each). This CDR3 has 13 amino acids. Germline V lookup: CDR1 MNHEY, CDR2 SVGEGT. The V end lost 4 bases, the J end lost 5 bases, and 10 bases lay between the germline ends. The CDR3 DNA sequence: TGTGCCAGCAGTTTGGGGGTGCAAGATACGCAGTATTTT. It encodes CASSLGVQDTQYF.

This clonotype has only a few counts. V is TRBV12-3 or TRBV12-4 and J is TRBJ1-1; D gene ambiguous. There are 12 residues in the CDR3. V dropped 2 bases and J dropped 8 bases, with 9 bases sitting between them. CDR3 sequence: CASSLNPPEAFF. The CDR3 DNA reads as TGTGCCAGCAGTTTAAACCCCCCCGAAGCTTTCTTT.

This clonotype has a handful of counts. This chain connects TRBV11-2 to TRBJ2-5; D gene ambiguous. Germline lookup yields CDR1 SGHAT and CDR2 FQNNGV. V lost 0 bases, J lost 5 bases, and 13 bases lay in between. This CDR3 contains 15 residues. The CDR3 sequence: CASSLDPGVGETQYF. The DNA for the CDR3 is TGTGCCAGCAGCTTAGATCCGGGCGTCGGGGAGACCCAGTACTTC.

This clonotype appeared a few times. J is TRBJ2-6 and V is TRBV4-1, with no clear D. The ends were cut back, 4 bases at V and 3 bases at J, with 10 bases in the middle. This CDR3 region has 15 residues. CDR1 is MGHRA, CDR2 YSYEKL, per germline. The CDR3 coding sequence is TGCGCCAGCAGCCGGTACAGAGTTGGGGCCAACGTCCTGACTTTC. Its protein product is CASSRYRVGANVLTF.

The CDR3 reads CASSALGGASTDTQYF. The CDR3 nucleotides read TGTGCCAGCAGTGCCCTAGGGGGGGCCAGCACAGATACGCAGTATTTT. The V call is TRBV12-3 or TRBV12-4, the J call TRBJ2-3; a weak D match, TRBD2 (7 bases). This CDR3 spans 16 amino acids. V was trimmed by 5 bases and J by 0 bases, leaving 15 bases between them.

About this clonotype itself: One junction end does not reproduce the germline sequence, and a read error may be involved. The J gene is TRBJ1-2, the V gene TRBV20-1; D is unresolved. The germline V gene encodes CDR1 DFQATT and CDR2 SNEGSKA (reference sequence). There are 9 residues in the CDR3. The CDR3 loop reads CSATEGRRF. The DNA of the CDR3 is TGCAGTGCAACGGAAGGGCGGAGATTC.

The gene calls are TRBV11-1 and TRBJ2-6; no clear D. Trimming cost V 2 bases and J 0 bases, with 14 bases left between them. The CDR3 extends over 18 amino acids. Germline values: CDR1 SGHAT, CDR2 FQDESV (reference sequence). In DNA form, the CDR3 reads TGTGCCAGCAGCTTAACGGTCGTGGATTACTCTGGGGCCAACGTCCTGACTTTC. Its protein product is CASSLTVVDYSGANVLTF.

The CDR3: CASSENLAGDTQYF. The CDR3 region has the DNA TGTGCCAGCAGTGAAAACCTAGCGGGGGATACGCAGTATTTT. The genes are TRBV2 and TRBJ2-3; 9 bases line up with TRBD2. After removal of 2 bases from V and 6 bases from J, the junction contained 3 bases not matched to a gene. The CDR3 has 14 amino acids. The germline V gene has CDR1 SNHLY and CDR2 FYNNEI.

This clonotype was recorded a few times. This chain connects TRBV29-1 to TRBJ2-2; D might be TRBD2 (5 bases). V was pared by 4 bases and J by 2 bases, with 11 bases between. The CDR3 loop spans 14 amino acids. Germline V CDR1 and CDR2: SQVTM, ANQGSEA. CDR3 DNA: TGCAGCGTTGGAGGGCGGATCAACACCGGGGAGCTGTTTTTT. Encoded protein: CSVGGRINTGELFF.

This clonotype has only a few counts. V is TRBV12-3 or TRBV12-4 and J is TRBJ2-2; D unresolved. V lost 8 bases and J 3 bases, leaving 4 bases between the germline ends. The CDR3 totals 11 residues. The CDR3 loop reads CASGDTGELFF. DNA of the CDR3: TGTGCCAGCGGAGACACCGGGGAGCTGTTTTTT.

The chain couples TRBV3-1 to TRBJ1-6; TRBD1 matches at 7 bases. Germline lookup yields CDR1 LGHDT and CDR2 YNNKEL (reference sequence). The V and J ends lost 4 bases and 7 bases, in that order; junction bases with no gene match: 4. The CDR3 contains 14 residues. The CDR3 DNA follows: TGTGCCAGCAGCCCTACAGGGGAGAATTCACCCCTCCACTTT. Translated, it gives CASSPTGENSPLHF. Full variable domain (remainder filled in from reference TRBV3-1 and TRBJ1-6): DTAVSQTPKYLVTQMGNDKSIKCEQNLGHDTMYWYKQDSKKFLKIMFSYNNKELIINETVPNRFSPKSPDKAHLNLHINSLELGDSAVYFCASSPTGENSPLHFGNGTRLTVT.

The V and J genes are TRBV12-3 or TRBV12-4 and TRBJ2-6; D is uncertain. The CDR3 runs 16 residues. V shed 6 bases and J shed 2 bases, with 14 bases lying between them. CDR3 nucleotides: TGTGCCAGCAGGGTACTAACTATTCCTGGGGCCAACGTCCTGACTTTC. Its protein is CASRVLTIPGANVLTF.

This clonotype occurred a few times. The chain has TRBV4-2 and TRBJ1-2; 7 bases are a match to TRBD1. The germline CDR1 and CDR2 sequences are LGHNA and YNFKEQ. V trimming: 3 bases; J trimming: 8 bases; junction bases outside the gene matches: 12. The CDR3 contains 15 residues. As DNA, the CDR3 is TGTGCCAGCAGCCAGAGACAGGGTGAGCTAGGCGGCTACACCTTC. This encodes CASSQRQGELGGYTF.